The entry that follows covers one T cell receptor beta chain sequence. Its antigen is still unknown. No base quality values were provided; no much bigger clone lies one nucleotide off. These data are taken from a study of blood T cell repertoires in COVID-19 (dated by TCRdb to 2020 to 2021). Broadly, across the study: Samples from collaborators originated in the United States, Italy and Spain and spanned both the acute and convalescent phases of COVID-19. The material from the prospective study consisted of cDNA or gDNA derived from T cells, B-cell-depleted T cells, or PBMCs. Subjects who had been exposed to COVID-19, were actively infected with it, or had recovered from it provided the deeply sampled blood TCRbeta repertoires that made up the dataset. A freely available public database, intended as a resource for researchers studying the immune response to SARS-CoV-2, is where the repertoires were released. The samples were drawn from the first 160 participants of the ongoing ImmuneRACE study and from 1,200 or so subjects provided by 6 global collaborators. Sample metadata almost always included a de-identified subject ID, COVID-19 status, age in years and sex. HLA class I and class II types, where available, came from metadata supplied by the sample provider rather than from assay-based typing.

TCRbeta CDR3 regions were amplified from genomic DNA by means of the immunoSEQ Assay, a bias-controlled multiplex PCR. The published analysis was carried out like this. The number of nucleated cells in each sample was estimated from the amplification of reference gene primers within the assay. Sequence reads were collapsed and filtered to measure the absolute abundance of every unique TCRbeta CDR3 rearrangement. For each sample, productive Simpson clonality was calculated as the square root of Simpson's diversity index across productive rearrangements. The table was pulled from immuneACCESS by TCRdb, which kept in-frame rearrangements only. Such tables lose some clones; where checked, under half of the loss comes from unresolved V genes, and the rest has no known cause. That table furnishes V, J and clone size, whereas the DNA furnished D and trimming. A total of 310,000 or so clones appear in this sample, 85% to 90% of them only once. The ten largest clones add up to 10% of the sample.

Participants in the prospective study were aged about 18 to 95 years, lived in 20 to 25 United States geographic areas, and enrolled through a virtual design. Cohort assignment in the prospective study relied on participant-reported clinical history from a screening survey and a study questionnaire. For ImmuneRACE Cohort 3, a participant was defined as recovered based on two consecutive negative NP/OP PCR tests, clearance by a healthcare professional, or resolution of symptoms. Mobile phlebotomists in the prospective study collected whole blood, serum and a nasopharyngeal or oropharyngeal swab from every participant. Participants in the prospective study had the option to provide additional blood draws and questionnaires over a roughly two-month period. Blood samples from the prospective study were shipped frozen or at room temperature prior to DNA extraction. Here is what the overall study found, with its caveats: The amount of clinical and demographic metadata varied by source and participant and was provided uncurated.

V loses 0 bases at its end and J loses 9 bases; junction bases beyond the gene matches: 2. Spanning cysteine to phenylalanine, the CDR3 consists of 12 amino acids. The kept DNA is CDR3 alone, 36 bases in frame from the first base. Sequences MNHNS (CDR1) and SASEGT (CDR2) are obtained from the germline V gene. The rearranged segments are TRBV6-1 and TRBJ2-7; 7 bases in the junction line up with TRBD1. This TCR was recovered from a woman aged 18-29 years who had recovered from COVID-19. Sequencing was carried out using PBMCs or T cells enriched from blood (not recorded which). CDR3 loop: CASSEARQGQYF. The nucleotides are TGTGCCAGCAGTGAAGCGAGACAGGGGCAGTACTTC.